Below, 27 T cell receptor beta chains from the same sample are listed, as sequenced in a study of CD8+ T cells in alopecia areata. Once RNA had been extracted, it was reverse transcribed into cDNA to act as the sequencing template. The data were produced by immunoSEQ multiplex PCR, yet TCRdb's version contains in-frame clones alone and is incomplete. The sample gives approximately 150,000 clones, less than 80% of which show up once; about an eighth is in the top ten. The source was CD8+ T cells sorted from blood, collected at week 0. These receptors were obtained from a human donor with alopecia areata.

This clone was counted between two and nine times. The rearrangement links TRBV7-9 to TRBJ1-2, with D tentatively TRBD1 (5 bases). The CDR3 is 14 amino acids. CDR1 SEHNR and CDR2 FQNEAQ come from the germline V gene (reference sequence). V was cut by 5 bases and J by 4 bases, with 14 bases left in between. In nucleotides, the CDR3 is TGTGCCAGCAGCCTCAGGGACCACGGCTATGGCTACACCTTC. This gives the protein CASSLRDHGYGYTF. The full variable domain, in which reference TRBV7-9 and TRBJ1-2 provide the parts outside the CDR3, is DTGVSQNPRHKITKRGQNVTFRCDPISEHNRLYWYRQTLGQGPEFLTYFQNEAQLEKSRLLSDRFSAERPKGSFSTLEIQRTEQGDSAMYLCASSLRDHGYGYTFGSGTRLTVV.

The V call is TRBV29-1, the J call TRBJ2-1; 9 nucleotides match TRBD1. This CDR3 has 13 residues. Germline CDR1 is SQVTM and CDR2 is ANQGSEA. V lost 4 bases, J lost 5 bases, and 3 bases stayed unmatched. The CDR3 sequence: CSVGTGDHNEQFF. Here the CDR3 DNA reads TGCAGCGTTGGGACAGGGGACCACAATGAGCAGTTCTTC.

The rearrangement links TRBV5-6 to TRBJ2-7, with D tentatively TRBD1 (6 bases). The CDR3 spans 14 residues. Germline V gives CDR1 SGHDT, CDR2 YYEEEE. V shed 4 bases and J shed 2 bases, with 13 bases lying between them. The CDR3 DNA reads as TGTGCCAGCAGCAACCGGGACAAGCCCTACGAGCAGTACTTC. As protein: CASSNRDKPYEQYF.

This clone showed up just a few times. This chain joins TRBV11-3 and TRBJ2-7; D unresolved. The CDR3 sequence is 12 residues long. Germline CDR1 is SGHNT and CDR2 is YENEEA. Trimming pared 2 bases from V and 1 base from J, leaving 3 bases between. As DNA, the CDR3 is TGTGCCAGCAGCTTACGGTCCTACGAGCAGTACTTC. Protein: CASSLRSYEQYF.

A few counts support this clone. This chain joins TRBV14 and TRBJ2-3; D gene uncertain. Germline lookup yields CDR1 SGHDN and CDR2 FVKESK. Trimming shortened V by 4 bases and J by 6 bases, and 8 bases separated the two germline ends. This CDR3 is 12 amino acids long. The CDR3 region is CASSPTLDTQYF. The CDR3 DNA reads TGTGCCAGCAGCCCCACCTTGGATACGCAGTATTTT.

The chain uses TRBV29-1 and TRBJ1-2; D is possibly TRBD1 (6 bases). The germline V and J ends were trimmed by 7 bases and 1 base, with 16 bases remaining between them. Germline lookup yields CDR1 SQVTM and CDR2 ANQGSEA. The length of the CDR3 is 14 residues. The CDR3 DNA reads TGCAGCGCTGAGCTCGGACAGCTTAACTATGGCTACACCTTC. Its translation: CSAELGQLNYGYTF.

The rearrangement uses TRBV6-5 and TRBJ2-7, with 8 bases fitting TRBD1. The germline gives CDR1 MNHEY, CDR2 SVGAGI. This CDR3 spans 14 amino acids. The V segment lost 6 bases and the J segment 9 bases; nucleotides outside the gene matches: 13. The CDR3: CASSPTGAVRGQYF. CDR3 nucleotide sequence: TGTGCCAGCAGCCCGACAGGGGCCGTCCGCGGGCAGTACTTC.

J is TRBJ1-4 and V is TRBV25-1, with 7 bases aligning to TRBD1. Germline-derived CDR1 and CDR2 are MGHDK and SYGVNS. The CDR3 consists of 13 residues. Losses at the gene ends were 4 bases for V and 6 bases for J; bases not matched to a gene: 2. CDR3 loop: CASSGQGYEKLFF. For the CDR3, the DNA is TGTGCCAGCAGTGGACAGGGTTATGAAAAACTGTTTTTT.

The chain uses TRBV4-1 and TRBJ2-3, with 7 bases that match TRBD1. Germline V CDR1 and CDR2: MGHRA, YSYEKL. The CDR3 totals 16 residues. Germline trimming cut 6 bases from V and 5 bases from J; bases unmatched to any gene: 14. CDR3 in amino acids: CASSTHVGQEGDTQYF. For the CDR3, the DNA is TGCGCCAGCAGTACCCACGTAGGACAGGAAGGAGATACGCAGTATTTT.

The chain links TRBV15 to TRBJ2-5; 9 bases align to TRBD2. The junction had 4 bases not matched to a gene; V was cut back by 0 bases and J by 5 bases. The germline CDR1 and CDR2 sequences are LNHNV and YYDKDF (reference sequence). There are 15 residues in the CDR3. CDR3 bases: TGTGCCACCAGCAGAGATCGAGCGGGGGGTGAGACCCAGTACTTC. Protein sequence: CATSRDRAGGETQYF. The full variable domain, in which reference TRBV15 and TRBJ2-5 provide the parts outside the CDR3, is DAMVIQNPRYQVTQFGKPVTLSCSQTLNHNVMYWYQQKSSQAPKLLFHYYDKDFNNEADTPDNFQSRRPNTSFCFLDIRSPGLGDTAMYLCATSRDRAGGETQYFGPGTRLLVL.

The V call is TRBV29-1, the J call TRBJ2-7; D tentatively reads TRBD1 or TRBD2 (5 bases each). The germline V gene has CDR1 SQVTM and CDR2 ANQGSEA. The CDR3 spans 13 residues. Trimming took 0 bases from V and 7 from J, leaving 13 bases between them. The CDR3 protein is CSVEDLDWGEQYF. The CDR3 DNA sequence: TGCAGCGTTGAAGATCTGGACTGGGGGGAGCAGTACTTC.

This chain uses TRBV7-9 with TRBJ2-7; 7 nucleotides align to TRBD1. Germline CDR1 is SEHNR and CDR2 is FQNEAQ (reference sequence). Unmatched junction bases numbered 2, after V lost 8 bases and J lost 4 bases. This CDR3 has 11 residues. The chain's CDR3 is CASGTAYEQYF. Here the CDR3 DNA reads TGTGCCAGCGGGACAGCTTACGAGCAGTACTTC.

CDR3 DNA sequence: TGTGCCAGCAGCTTAGAGTCGGGGGAATTCTCCTACGAGCAGTACTTC. Protein product: CASSLESGEFSYEQYF. V is TRBV7-9 and J is TRBJ2-7; TRBD2 might be the D (6 bases). CDR1 SEHNR and CDR2 FQNEAQ come from the germline V gene (reference sequence). The CDR3 extends over 16 amino acids. V lost 1 base, J lost 0 bases, and 13 bases lay in between.

The J gene is TRBJ2-3, the V gene TRBV29-1; 11 bases map to TRBD2. Germline V gene lookup returns CDR1 SQVTM and CDR2 ANQGSEA. The CDR3 extends over 18 amino acids. J gave up 0 bases and V 3 bases, and 11 bases lay outside the gene matches. The CDR3 nucleotides are TGCAGCGTTGACGGACTAGCGGGCCTCAGTGCTAGCACAGATACGCAGTATTTT. Translation: CSVDGLAGLSASTDTQYF.

This chain connects TRBV6-5 to TRBJ2-3; no reliable D call. The CDR3 spans 15 residues. Germline loops: CDR1 MNHEY, CDR2 SVGAGI. Trimming pared 3 bases from V and 5 bases from J, leaving 15 bases between. CDR3 residues: CASSYVTESEDTQYF. CDR3 DNA: TGTGCCAGCAGTTATGTGACCGAATCAGAAGATACGCAGTATTTT.

This chain connects TRBV27 to TRBJ1-2; D might be TRBD1 (6 bases). Germline-derived CDR1 and CDR2 are MNHEY and SMNVEV (reference sequence). The CDR3 length is 13 residues. V was trimmed by 2 bases and J by 8 bases, leaving 12 bases between them. In nucleotides, the CDR3 is TGTGCCAGCAGTTTAGAAATGGGGGCGGGCTACACCTTC. This encodes CASSLEMGAGYTF.

The chain combines TRBV7-9 with TRBJ1-5; no firm D call. This CDR3 spans 12 amino acids. Germline CDR1 and CDR2: SEHNR and FQNEAQ (reference sequence). The V end was cut by 1 base, the J end by 6 bases, with 4 bases between. CDR3 region: CASSLEGQPQHF. CDR3 coding DNA: TGTGCCAGCAGCTTAGAGGGTCAGCCCCAGCATTTT.

The CDR3 DNA reads as TGTGCCAGCAGCTTCCCGGACAGATTTTATGGCTACACCTTC. Its protein is CASSFPDRFYGYTF. This chain connects TRBV5-6 to TRBJ1-2; possible D gene TRBD1, 6 bases. The length of the CDR3 is 14 residues. V lost 2 bases to trimming and J lost 5 bases, with 13 bases between them. Germline V gene lookup returns CDR1 SGHDT and CDR2 YYEEEE.

This chain links TRBV27 with TRBJ2-1; D is perhaps TRBD2 (5 bases). Looked up from germline, CDR1 is MNHEY and CDR2 is SMNVEV (reference sequence). Trimming shortened V by 4 bases and J by 8 bases, and 18 bases separated the two germline ends. The CDR3 has 15 residues. CDR3: CASSSGSRIGYEQFF. CDR3 DNA: TGTGCCAGCAGTTCTGGGAGCAGGATAGGCTATGAGCAGTTCTTC.

A word on this clone: Germline and junction disagree at one end, which may indicate a read error. The chain employs TRBV7-9 and TRBJ2-4; possibly TRBD1 for D (6 bases). Germline V gene sequence: CDR1 SEHNR, CDR2 FQNEAQ (reference sequence). CDR3 length: 13 amino acids. CDR3 in DNA: TGTGCCAGCAGCGGGCAGACAGGAAGAGGAGCCTTTTTC. Translation gives CASSGQTGRGAFF. The entire variable domain, with the rest obtained from reference TRBV7-9 and TRBJ2-4, is as follows: DTGVSQNPRHKITKRGQNVTFRCDPISEHNRLYWYRQTLGQGPEFLTYFQNEAQLEKSRLLSDRFSAERPKGSFSTLEIQRTEQGDSAMYLCASSGQTGRGAFFGAGTRLSVL.

Worth noting for this clone: This sample also contains other DNA sequences that code for the same CDR3. The V call is TRBV29-1, the J call TRBJ2-3; D is possibly TRBD1 or TRBD2 (6 bases each). V was shortened by 0 bases and J by 0 bases, with 10 bases between the two germline ends. CDR1 SQVTM and CDR2 ANQGSEA come from the germline V gene. The CDR3 is made up of 15 amino acids. In DNA, the CDR3 is TGCAGCGTTGAAGACAGGGGACTGAGCACAGATACGCAGTATTTT. Encoded protein: CSVEDRGLSTDTQYF.

This clone was counted between two and nine times. The V and J genes are TRBV10-3 and TRBJ2-1, with 10 bases aligning to TRBD1. This CDR3 spans 15 amino acids. Looked up from germline, CDR1 is ENHRY and CDR2 is SYGVKD. V shed 4 bases and J 8 bases; nucleotides not matched to a gene: 8. DNA for the CDR3: TGTGCCATCAGTGTCCGGACAGGGGGGTGGGATGAGCAGTTCTTC. Amino acids: CAISVRTGGWDEQFF.

The V and J genes are TRBV5-1 and TRBJ2-1; D is possibly TRBD1 or TRBD2 (5 bases each). The CDR3 has 14 residues. Germline V gene lookup returns CDR1 SGHRS and CDR2 YFSETQ. Trimming cost V 7 bases and J 4 bases, with 15 bases left between them. CDR3 DNA: TGCGCCAGCGGAACCGGGACGGGATACAATGAGCAGTTCTTC. As protein: CASGTGTGYNEQFF.

The genes are TRBV29-1 and TRBJ1-2; 10 bases line up with TRBD1. Unmatched junction bases numbered 1, after V lost 1 base and J lost 5 bases. CDR3 size: 13 residues. The germline CDR1 and CDR2 sequences are SQVTM and ANQGSEA. The CDR3 DNA follows: TGCAGCGTTGAAGGGACAGGGGGTTATGGCTACACCTTC. It encodes CSVEGTGGYGYTF.

This chain connects TRBV7-2 to TRBJ1-2, with D perhaps matching TRBD1 (5 bases). V was pared by 5 bases and J by 2 bases, with 18 bases between. Germline V gene lookup returns CDR1 SGHTA and CDR2 FQGNSA. The length of the CDR3 is 16 residues. CDR3 sequence reads: CASSPAGGWGNYGYTF. The CDR3, as DNA: TGTGCCAGCAGCCCGGCCGGGGGGTGGGGGAACTATGGCTACACCTTC.

This clone was seen only a few times. CDR3 nucleotides: TGTGCCAGCAGCTTCGGCGGCTTAAATGGCTACACCTTC. Its translation is CASSFGGLNGYTF. The chain recombines TRBV7-9 with TRBJ1-2, with unresolved D. Looked up from germline, CDR1 is SEHNR and CDR2 is FQNEAQ (reference sequence). The CDR3 has 13 amino acids. V was shortened by 3 bases and J by 6 bases, with 11 bases between the two germline ends.

The chain has TRBV5-6 and TRBJ2-1, with 8 bases that match TRBD1. Trimming took 3 bases from V and 8 from J; bases not matched to a gene: 4. Germline CDR1 reads SGHDT; CDR2 reads YYEEEE. CDR3 size: 13 residues. CDR3 region: CASSSGQGYEQFF. CDR3 sequence (DNA): TGTGCCAGCAGCTCCGGACAGGGCTATGAGCAGTTCTTC.